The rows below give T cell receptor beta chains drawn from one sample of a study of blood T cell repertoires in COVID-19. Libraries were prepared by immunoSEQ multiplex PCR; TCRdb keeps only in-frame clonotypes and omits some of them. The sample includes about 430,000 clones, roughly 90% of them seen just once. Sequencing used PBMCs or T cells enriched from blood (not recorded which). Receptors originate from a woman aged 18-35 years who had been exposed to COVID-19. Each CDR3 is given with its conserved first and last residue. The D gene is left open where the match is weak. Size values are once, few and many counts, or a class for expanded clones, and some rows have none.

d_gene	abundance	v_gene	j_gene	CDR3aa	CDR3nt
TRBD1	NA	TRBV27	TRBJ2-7	CASSLRGQSYEQYF	TGTGCCAGCAGTTTACGGGGACAGTCCTACGAGCAGTACTTC
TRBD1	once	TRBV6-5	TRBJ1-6	CASRAGTAYNSPLHF	TGTGCCAGCAGGGCCGGGACAGCCTATAATTCACCCCTCCACTTT
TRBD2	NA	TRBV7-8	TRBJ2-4	CASSLDLPGGKNIQYF	TGTGCCAGCAGCTTAGATCTTCCGGGGGGTAAAAACATTCAGTACTTC
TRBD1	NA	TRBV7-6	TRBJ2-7	CASSDRGPYEQYF	TGTGCCAGCTCGGACAGGGGGCCCTACGAGCAGTACTTC
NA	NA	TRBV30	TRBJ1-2	CAWSVHGADYGYTF	TGTGCCTGGAGTGTACATGGGGCGGACTATGGCTACACCTTC
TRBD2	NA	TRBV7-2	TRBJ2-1	CASSPMGGVWDEQFF	TGTGCCAGCAGCCCCATGGGGGGGGTATGGGATGAGCAGTTCTTC
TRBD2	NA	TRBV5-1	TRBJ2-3	CASSFRTSSTDTQYF	TGCGCCAGCAGCTTTAGGACTAGTAGCACAGATACGCAGTATTTT
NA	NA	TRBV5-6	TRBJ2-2	CASSAQTGELFF	TGTGCCAGCAGCGCACAAACCGGGGAGCTGTTTTTT
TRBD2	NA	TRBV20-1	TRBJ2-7	CILAGVDEQYF	TGCATTCTAGCGGGAGTAGACGAGCAGTACTTC
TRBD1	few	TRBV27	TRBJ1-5	CASSHRGLGNQPQHF	TGTGCCAGCAGTCACAGGGGGTTAGGAAATCAGCCCCAGCATTTT
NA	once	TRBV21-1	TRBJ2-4	CASSHKDRGGLAVNIQYF	TGTGCCAGCAGCCATAAGGACAGGGGAGGACTAGCTGTCAACATTCAGTACTTC
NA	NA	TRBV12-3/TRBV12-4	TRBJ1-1	CASSFNWQAFF	TGTGCCAGCAGTTTCAATTGGCAAGCTTTCTTT
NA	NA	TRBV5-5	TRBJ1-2	CASSLGGGRGYYGYTF	TGTGCCAGCAGCTTGGGTGGAGGGCGGGGATACTATGGCTACACCTTC
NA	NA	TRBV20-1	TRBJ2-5	CSASSSRLQETQYF	TGCAGTGCTAGTTCTTCGCGCCTCCAAGAGACCCAGTACTTC
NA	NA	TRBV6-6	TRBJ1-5	CASNQLGHQPQHF	TGTGCCAGCAATCAACTCGGACACCAGCCCCAGCATTTT
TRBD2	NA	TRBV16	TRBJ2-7	CASSQKGLAGGSEQYF	TGTGCCAGCAGCCAAAAAGGACTAGCGGGGGGATCCGAGCAGTACTTC
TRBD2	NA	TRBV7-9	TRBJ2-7	CASSLLGLAGGEQYF	TGTGCCAGCAGCTTATTGGGACTAGCCGGAGGCGAGCAGTACTTC
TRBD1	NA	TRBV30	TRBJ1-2	CAWSNWTGPGYGYTF	TGTGCCTGGAGTAATTGGACAGGGCCAGGCTATGGCTACACCTTC
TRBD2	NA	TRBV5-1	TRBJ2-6	CASSHLVAGGPGANVLTF	TGCGCCAGCAGCCACCTCGTAGCGGGAGGGCCTGGGGCCAACGTCCTGACTTTC
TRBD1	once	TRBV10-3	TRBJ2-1	CAISESGTGGNEQFF	TGTGCCATCAGTGAGTCTGGGACAGGGGGCAATGAGCAGTTCTTC
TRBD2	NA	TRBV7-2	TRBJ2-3	CASSLTSLAGGRTDTQYF	TGTGCCAGCAGCTTAACGTCACTAGCGGGGGGGCGAACAGATACGCAGTATTTT
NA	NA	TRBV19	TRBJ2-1	CASSTQAGLLDNEQFF	TGTGCCAGTAGTACGCAGGCGGGACTCCTGGACAATGAGCAGTTCTTC